The present TCR beta chain was sequenced within a study of T cell clonotyping in hematopoietic cell transplantation. General study points: Cells were unsorted, so CD4 and CD8 contributions were not separated.

Per the germline V gene, CDR1 is MDHEN and CDR2 is SYDVKM. This CDR3 has 13 residues. To note about this clone: Its antigen is currently unknown. A junction end diverges from the germline sequence, so it may reflect a read error.

Sequencing was performed with immunoSEQ multiplex PCR; in TCRdb, only in-frame clones are kept and a portion is missing. The data contain about 16,000 clones, over 75% of them seen just once; the ten biggest clones take up 4% to 5.5%. The chain joins TRBV28 to TRBJ1-1; D gene unclear. This clonotype was sampled from a woman aged 40 to 55 in good health. Some clones in this sample may be carry-over from other donors' samples. The specimen sequenced was peripheral blood mononuclear cells. CDR3 sequence (DNA): TGTGCCAGCAGTTTCGGTGAGAACGCTGAAGCTTTCTTT. As protein: CASSFGENAEAFF.